Presented here are 7 T cell receptor beta chains from one specimen sequenced in a study of human T cells and chemical hapten exposure. TCRdb redid the calling of the RACE reads with MiXCR, one entry per CDR3 protein. This table holds about 77,000 distinct CDR3 sequences, around 15% found once. Time point defined: pre-sensitization, week 0. Specified treatment: therapeutic diphenylcyclopropenone sensitization with weekly scalp DPC. This material consisted of whole blood, taken in connection with sensitization to the hapten diphenylcyclopropenone (DPC). These receptors were taken from a woman aged 45-59 years with alopecia areata. Some clones in this sample may be carry-over from other donors' samples.

The chain couples TRBV30 to TRBJ2-1; D assignment may be TRBD1 or TRBD2 (5 bases each). Germline V gives CDR1 GTSNPN, CDR2 SVGIG (reference sequence). The V and J ends lost 5 bases and 0 bases respectively, with 11 bases between them. The CDR3 loop spans 14 amino acids. The CDR3 coding sequence is TGTGCCTGGGGGACGGGCAGCTCCTACAATGAGCAGTTCTTC. Translating gives CAWGTGSSYNEQFF.

This clonotype was counted a few times. This rearrangement joins TRBV18 to TRBJ1-2; the D is unclear. CDR3 length equals 16 residues. Trimming left V 8 bases short and J 7 bases short, with 26 bases between. Germline CDR1 and CDR2: KGHSH and LQKENI. CDR3 coding DNA: TGTGCCAGCACCTCTTCCGGATCCGTAACTCTCGGTGGCTACACCTTC. Amino acids: CASTSSGSVTLGGYTF.

CDR3 loop: CASSQSYRGAGANVLTF. CDR3 DNA: TGCGCCAGCAGCCAAAGTTACAGGGGGGCTGGGGCCAACGTCCTGACTTTC. The chain couples TRBV4-1 to TRBJ2-6; 8 bases are a match to TRBD1. Looked up from germline, CDR1 is MGHRA and CDR2 is YSYEKL. The CDR3 sequence is 17 residues long. V was pared by 2 bases and J by 2 bases, with 5 bases of the junction left unmatched.

This clonotype has a handful of counts. The V call is TRBV11-3, the J call TRBJ2-2; 7 bases align to TRBD1. The length of the CDR3 is 15 residues. J was trimmed by 1 base and V by 10 bases; bases with no gene match: 9. The germline gives CDR1 SGHNT, CDR2 YENEEA. For the CDR3, the DNA is TGTGCCACCACTGAAGGGGGCCTGAACACCGGGGAGCTGTTTTTT. Protein sequence: CATTEGGLNTGELFF.

The table lists this clonotype with many counts. The CDR3 nucleotides read TGTGCCAGCAGCTTAGCGGGAGGGGACACCGGGGAGCTGTTTTTT. Residues: CASSLAGGDTGELFF. The chain is built from TRBV7-2 and TRBJ2-2; 7 nucleotides line up with TRBD2. The CDR3 spans 15 residues. The germline V gene encodes CDR1 SGHTA and CDR2 FQGNSA. V trimming: 0 bases; J trimming: 3 bases; junction bases outside the gene matches: 1.

The rearrangement joins TRBV28 to TRBJ1-6; 8 positions match TRBD1. V dropped 4 bases and J dropped 8; count of bases not matched to a gene: 4. Germline V gives CDR1 MDHEN, CDR2 SYDVKM. There are 14 residues in the CDR3. The CDR3 spells CASSSGQAHSPLHF. The CDR3 DNA reads as TGTGCCAGCAGTTCGGGACAGGCTCATTCACCCCTCCACTTT.

V usage is TRBV11-3 and J usage is TRBJ2-1; TRBD1 aligns across 8 bases. Trimming took 5 bases from V and 6 from J; bases not matched to a gene: 9. There are 15 residues in the CDR3. Germline V gene data show CDR1 as SGHNT and CDR2 as YENEEA. CDR3 protein: CASSPGQGASNEQFF. The DNA for the CDR3 is TGTGCCAGCAGCCCGGGTCAGGGGGCCTCCAATGAGCAGTTCTTC. Full variable domain (remainder filled in from reference TRBV11-3 and TRBJ2-1): EAGVVQSPRYKIIEKKQPVAFWCNPISGHNTLYWYLQNLGQGPELLIRYENEEAVDDSQLPKDRFSAERLKGVDSTLKIQPAELGDSAVYLCASSPGQGASNEQFFGPGTRLTVL.